The clone carrying this TCR beta chain has a single count. Its antigen remains unidentified. The data derive from a study of T cell repertoires in cytomegalovirus infection. TCRdb re-derived calls from the reads in MiXCR, one entry per CDR3 protein. The profile covers 750,000 to 900,000 distinct CDR3 sequences, with 25% to 35% appearing a single time and around 12% taken by the ten largest. Points from the study as a whole: Carriage of CMV together with the relevant HLA was identifiable through cumulative public TCR beta family frequency. HLA-C-restricted CMV-specific TCR beta clonotypes prevailed in the ex vivo response.

The V gene end was trimmed by 8 bases and the J gene end by 0 bases; junction bases not matched to a gene: 10. The germline CDR1 and CDR2 sequences are MDHEN and SYDVKM. This CDR3 has 16 residues. Material: cultured CD8+ T cells from PBMCs, obtained from culture after CMV antigen stimulation. J is TRBJ2-3 and V is TRBV28; the match to TRBD2 covers 8 bases. This TCR came from a human donor in good health (CMV status not recorded). Some clones in this sample may be carry-over from other donors' samples. CDR3 DNA: TGTGCCAGCCTGGCGGGGGGCCTGATAAGCACAGATACGCAGTATTTT. Residues: CASLAGGLISTDTQYF.